The present entry profiles one T cell receptor (beta chain) with its context. There is no known antigen for this receptor. The input lacks base qualities; no much larger clone sits a single base away. The treatment or condition label corresponds to: live attenuated yellow fever vaccine strain. A standard Ficoll-Paque protocol was used to isolate PBMCs from peripheral blood. Dynabeads CD4 and CD8 positive selection kits were used to isolate the CD4 and CD8 T-cell fractions. TriZol was used to extract RNA from bulk PBMCs, CD4 and CD8 fractions, and dextramer-positive and dextramer-negative fractions. This sample was included in a study of T cells after yellow fever vaccination (dated by TCRdb to about 2019). Describing the broader study: Libraries from fractions with low cell numbers were prepared with the SMART-Seq v4 Ultra Low Input RNA kit. Blood samples were taken at several timepoints before and after primary and secondary immunization, and bulk PBMC replicates and cell subsets were isolated. To follow T-cell clones before and after primary and booster YFV17D yellow fever vaccination, bulk TCR alpha and beta repertoires were sequenced over time. Two healthy male donors, one aged 18 to 30 and one aged 30 to 40 years, made up the cohort.

V ends up 2 bases short and J 5 bases short, with an unmatched junction base count of 3. From its cysteine to its phenylalanine, the CDR3 spans 14 amino acids. Of all the DNA, just the CDR3 is kept, 42 bases in frame from base 1. Via the germline V gene (reference sequence), CDR1 is MNHEY and CDR2 SMNVEV. Reads for this sample came from an Illumina NovaSeq 6000. TCR cDNA was synthesized by 5'RACE template switching, through which a universal primer site and unique molecular identifiers were introduced. cDNA synthesis was primed from both the TCR alpha and TCR beta constant segments. Library amplification used two PCR steps, and the second PCR step added sample barcodes and sequencing adapters. Sequencing of libraries was done on Illumina HiSeq 2500 (2x100 bp) or NovaSeq (2x150 bp). As for the original processing: MIGEC was used to demultiplex reads and collapse the reads into UMI consensus sequences, and MiXCR was used for V(D)J alignment. Using edgeR on replicate PBMC samples, clonotypes were called vaccine-responding if FDR was below 0.01 and the log2 fold change was above 5 up to day 15. Each bulk clonotype received a CD4 or CD8 identity based on whether the sequenced CD4 or CD8 repertoire contained that clonotype at higher abundance. TCRdb reworked the public reads: Q25 trimming with fastp, MiXCR clone assembly, productive beta chains retained. Under each unique CDR3 protein, matching rows form one entry showing the most common genes and DNA. Clone size and V and J calls follow TCRdb, not the original study. The table for this sample lists more than 300,000 distinct CDR3 sequences; roughly a tenth of them were counted only once. The top ten clones comprise 3% to 4% of the sample.

General study outcomes and caveats: After the booster, most of the clones that had expanded following primary vaccination were detected again (roughly 96% of CD4 and around 90% of CD8), which suggests that memory was broadly maintained. Because the study included only a couple of donors, the extent to which the findings can be generalized is limited. Compared with the primary T-cell response, the secondary T-cell response was weaker but faster, peaking on day 5 rather than day 15. Because abundant contaminating clonotypes from the bulk population could be contained in FACS-sorted repertoires, computational filtering was required. A small share of clonotypes occurred in both CD4 and CD8 compartments, likely arising from convergent recombination.

The sequencing here drew on CD4+ T cells sorted from PBMCs, taken 45 days after the yellow fever booster vaccination. The chain was built from TRBV27 and TRBJ1-5, and TRBD1 matches 7 of the central bases. The clonotype originates from a man aged 18 to 29 who received the YFV17D yellow fever vaccine. The bases read TGTGCCAGCAGTTTAGGAGGGGGCGATCAGCCCCAGCATTTT. It translates as CASSLGGGDQPQHF.